These 3 T cell receptor beta chains were all obtained from the same sample, sequenced in a study of T cell responses to AZD1222 COVID-19 vaccine. Clones were sequenced by immunoSEQ multiplex PCR, and TCRdb holds only the in-frame ones, with some missing. The table records about 160,000 clones, roughly nine tenths of them present only once. Sequences were derived from peripheral blood, sampled on day 0 of MenACWY control vaccination. These receptors were obtained from an adult in good health.

This clone was counted only a few times. This chain connects TRBV28 to TRBJ1-5; D unresolved. Trimming left V 3 bases short and J 6 bases short, with 9 bases between. The germline V gene has CDR1 MDHEN and CDR2 SYDVKM. The CDR3 runs 13 residues. CDR3 in amino acids: CASSFPGSQPQHF. The CDR3 region has the DNA TGTGCCAGCAGTTTTCCCGGGAGTCAGCCCCAGCATTTT.

This clone was seen a handful of times. This rearrangement joins TRBV7-2 to TRBJ1-2; D is unresolved. The CDR3 is 14 amino acids. Per germline, CDR1 SGHTA and CDR2 FQGNSA. Trimming shortened V by 7 bases and J by 1 base, and 13 bases separated the two germline ends. CDR3: CASTLDGFNYGYTF. The CDR3 coding sequence is TGTGCCAGCACCTTGGACGGCTTTAACTATGGCTACACCTTC.

The chain is built from TRBV9 and TRBJ2-2; no clear D. The germline gives CDR1 SGDLS, CDR2 YYNGEE. The length of the CDR3 is 16 residues. The V gene lost 3 bases and the J gene lost 0 bases, with 12 bases spanning the gap. The CDR3, as DNA: TGTGCCAGCAGCGGCCTGCAGGTTTCGAACACCGGGGAGCTGTTTTTT. Protein: CASSGLQVSNTGELFF.